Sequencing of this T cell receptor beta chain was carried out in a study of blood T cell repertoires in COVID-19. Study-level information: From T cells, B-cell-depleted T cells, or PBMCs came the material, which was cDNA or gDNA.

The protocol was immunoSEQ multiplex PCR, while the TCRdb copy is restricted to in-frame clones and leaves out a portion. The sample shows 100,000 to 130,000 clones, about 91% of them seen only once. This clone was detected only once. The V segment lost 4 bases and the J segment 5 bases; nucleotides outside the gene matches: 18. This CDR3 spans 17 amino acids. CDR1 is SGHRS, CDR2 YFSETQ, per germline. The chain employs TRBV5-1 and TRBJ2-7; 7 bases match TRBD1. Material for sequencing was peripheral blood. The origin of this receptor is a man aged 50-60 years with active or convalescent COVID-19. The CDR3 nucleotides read TGCGCCAGCAGCCCTACAGGGGATGGGGCCCTCTTTGACGAGCAGTACTTC. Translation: CASSPTGDGALFDEQYF.